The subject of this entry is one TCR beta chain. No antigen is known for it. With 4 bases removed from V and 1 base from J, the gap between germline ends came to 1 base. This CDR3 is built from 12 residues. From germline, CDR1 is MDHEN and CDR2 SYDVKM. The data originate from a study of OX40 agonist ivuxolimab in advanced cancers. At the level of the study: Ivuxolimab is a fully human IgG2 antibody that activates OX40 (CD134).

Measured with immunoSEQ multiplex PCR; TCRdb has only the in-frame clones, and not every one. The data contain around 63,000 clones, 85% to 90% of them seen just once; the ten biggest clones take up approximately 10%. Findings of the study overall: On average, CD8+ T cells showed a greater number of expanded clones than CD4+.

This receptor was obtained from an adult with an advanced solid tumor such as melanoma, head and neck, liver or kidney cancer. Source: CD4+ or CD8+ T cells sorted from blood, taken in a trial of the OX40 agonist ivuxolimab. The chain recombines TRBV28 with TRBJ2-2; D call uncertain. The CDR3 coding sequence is TGTGCCAGCAGTTGGAACACCGGGGAGCTGTTTTTT. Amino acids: CASSWNTGELFF.